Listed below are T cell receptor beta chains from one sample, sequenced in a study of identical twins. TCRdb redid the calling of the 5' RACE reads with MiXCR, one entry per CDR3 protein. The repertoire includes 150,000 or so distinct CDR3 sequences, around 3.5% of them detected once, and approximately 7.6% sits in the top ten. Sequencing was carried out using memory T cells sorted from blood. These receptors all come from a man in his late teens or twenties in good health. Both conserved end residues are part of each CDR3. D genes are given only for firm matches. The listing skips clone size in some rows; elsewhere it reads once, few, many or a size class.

CDR3 protein: CASSQGDTNPYNEQFF; CDR3 DNA: TGTGCCAGCAGCCAAGGAGACACTAACCCGTACAATGAGCAGTTCTTC; D gene: -; clone size: many; J gene: TRBJ2-1; V gene: TRBV3-1
CDR3 protein: CAIHRDRGYEQYF; CDR3 DNA: TGTGCCATTCACCGGGACAGGGGCTACGAGCAGTACTTC; D gene: TRBD1; clone size: few; J gene: TRBJ2-7; V gene: TRBV6-1
CDR3 protein: CASSLQADNEQFF; CDR3 DNA: TGCGCCAGCAGCTTGCAAGCGGACAATGAGCAGTTCTTC; D gene: -; clone size: many; J gene: TRBJ2-1; V gene: TRBV5-1
CDR3 protein: CASTLSGRSSYNEQFF; CDR3 DNA: TGTGCCAGCACCCTCTCCGGGCGGAGCTCCTACAATGAGCAGTTCTTC; D gene: -; clone size: many; J gene: TRBJ2-1; V gene: TRBV12-3/TRBV12-4
CDR3 protein: CSGRLVSSYNEQFF; CDR3 DNA: TGCAGTGGTAGACTAGTGAGCTCCTACAATGAGCAGTTCTTC; D gene: -; clone size: many; J gene: TRBJ2-1; V gene: TRBV20-1
CDR3 protein: CASSEASGSNEQFF; CDR3 DNA: TGTGCCAGCAGTGAGGCTAGCGGGAGTAATGAGCAGTTCTTC; D gene: TRBD2; clone size: many; J gene: TRBJ2-1; V gene: TRBV2
CDR3 protein: CASTPTSGSSYNEQFF; CDR3 DNA: TGTGCCAGCACCCCGACTAGCGGGAGCTCCTACAATGAGCAGTTCTTC; D gene: TRBD2; clone size: many; J gene: TRBJ2-1; V gene: TRBV12-3/TRBV12-4
CDR3 protein: CASTGGAGTGELFF; CDR3 DNA: TGTGCCAGCACAGGTGGGGCGGGCACCGGGGAGCTGTTTTTT; D gene: -; clone size: many; J gene: TRBJ2-2; V gene: TRBV27
CDR3 protein: CSAQETVYGYTF; CDR3 DNA: TGCAGTGCTCAAGAGACAGTCTATGGCTACACCTTC; D gene: -; clone size: -; J gene: TRBJ1-2; V gene: TRBV20-1
CDR3 protein: CASSETGLDEQYF; CDR3 DNA: TGCGCCAGCAGCGAGACAGGGTTGGACGAGCAGTACTTC; D gene: TRBD1; clone size: many; J gene: TRBJ2-7; V gene: TRBV5-1
CDR3 protein: CASSPTAGGTNYGYTF; CDR3 DNA: TGTGCCAGCAGTCCGACGGCCGGGGGGACTAACTATGGCTACACCTTC; D gene: -; clone size: many; J gene: TRBJ1-2; V gene: TRBV28
CDR3 protein: CASSVGTGETQYF; CDR3 DNA: TGTGCCAGCAGTGTCGGGACAGGGGAGACCCAGTACTTC; D gene: TRBD1; clone size: many; J gene: TRBJ2-5; V gene: TRBV28
CDR3 protein: CASSELEGALF; CDR3 DNA: TGTGCCAGCAGTGAACTTGAAGGAGCCCTCTTC; D gene: -; clone size: many; J gene: TRBJ2-4; V gene: TRBV2
CDR3 protein: CASSPPNRPIEAFF; CDR3 DNA: TGTGCCAGCTCACCACCTAACCGACCGATTGAAGCTTTCTTT; D gene: -; clone size: -; J gene: TRBJ1-1; V gene: TRBV18
CDR3 protein: CSGTSGPTGELFF; CDR3 DNA: TGCAGTGGGACTAGCGGCCCTACCGGGGAGCTGTTTTTT; D gene: TRBD2; clone size: many; J gene: TRBJ2-2; V gene: TRBV20-1
CDR3 protein: CASSPTGTGQETQYF; CDR3 DNA: TGCGCCAGCAGCCCAACTGGGACAGGGCAAGAGACCCAGTACTTC; D gene: TRBD1; clone size: many; J gene: TRBJ2-5; V gene: TRBV5-1
CDR3 protein: CASSFCGGTPCKGEQFF; CDR3 DNA: TGTGCCAGCAGTTTTTGCGGGGGGACCCCTTGCAAGGGTGAGCAGTTCTTC; D gene: TRBD2; clone size: many; J gene: TRBJ2-1; V gene: TRBV7-9
CDR3 protein: CSAITGGEKTQYF; CDR3 DNA: TGCAGTGCGATTACAGGAGGGGAAAAGACCCAGTACTTC; D gene: -; clone size: many; J gene: TRBJ2-5; V gene: TRBV20-1
CDR3 protein: CASSQGTSENTGELFF; CDR3 DNA: TGTGCCAGCAGTCAAGGGACTAGCGAGAACACCGGGGAGCTGTTTTTT; D gene: TRBD2; clone size: many; J gene: TRBJ2-2; V gene: TRBV12-3/TRBV12-4
CDR3 protein: CASSSPPGQRMNTEAFF; CDR3 DNA: TGTGCCAGCAGCTCACCTCCGGGACAGAGAATGAACACTGAAGCTTTCTTT; D gene: TRBD1; clone size: few; J gene: TRBJ1-1; V gene: TRBV7-6
CDR3 protein: CASSLQGSYGYTF; CDR3 DNA: TGTGCCAGCAGTCTACAGGGTAGCTATGGCTACACCTTC; D gene: -; clone size: many; J gene: TRBJ1-2; V gene: TRBV27
CDR3 protein: CASSDSFYTGELFF; CDR3 DNA: TGTGCCAGCTCTGACAGTTTTTACACCGGGGAGCTGTTTTTT; D gene: -; clone size: many; J gene: TRBJ2-2; V gene: TRBV28
CDR3 protein: CSVPTLGTTDTQYF; CDR3 DNA: TGCAGCGTACCCACCCTTGGCACAACAGATACGCAGTATTTT; D gene: -; clone size: many; J gene: TRBJ2-3; V gene: TRBV29-1
CDR3 protein: CASKGAPYSYNEQFF; CDR3 DNA: TGTGCCAGCAAAGGGGCACCATATTCCTACAATGAGCAGTTCTTC; D gene: -; clone size: many; J gene: TRBJ2-1; V gene: TRBV7-6
CDR3 protein: CASSAGTATDTQYF; CDR3 DNA: TGCGCCAGCAGTGCCGGGACAGCAACAGATACGCAGTATTTT; D gene: TRBD1; clone size: many; J gene: TRBJ2-3; V gene: TRBV5-1
CDR3 protein: CASSLGQGASGNTIYF; CDR3 DNA: TGCGCCAGCAGCTTGGGACAGGGGGCCTCTGGAAACACCATATATTTT; D gene: TRBD1; clone size: many; J gene: TRBJ1-3; V gene: TRBV5-1
CDR3 protein: CSSHLAGGSNYNEQLF; CDR3 DNA: TGCAGCTCCCACCTCGCGGGCGGGAGCAACTACAATGAGCAGCTCTTC; D gene: TRBD2; clone size: many; J gene: TRBJ2-1; V gene: TRBV20-1
CDR3 protein: CSGGGQAGETQYF; CDR3 DNA: TGCAGCGGGGGGGGACAGGCCGGGGAGACCCAGTACTTC; D gene: -; clone size: many; J gene: TRBJ2-5; V gene: TRBV29-1
CDR3 protein: CASSESRGFRTEAFF; CDR3 DNA: TGCGCCAGCAGTGAGTCGAGAGGATTCCGGACTGAAGCTTTCTTT; D gene: -; clone size: many; J gene: TRBJ1-1; V gene: TRBV10-1
CDR3 protein: CATSDQGWSTDTQYF; CDR3 DNA: TGTGCCACCAGTGATCAAGGTTGGAGCACAGATACGCAGTATTTT; D gene: -; clone size: many; J gene: TRBJ2-3; V gene: TRBV24-1
CDR3 protein: CATSRDRQGTGNTIYF; CDR3 DNA: TGTGCCACCAGCAGAGACCGACAGGGGACTGGAAACACCATATATTTT; D gene: TRBD1; clone size: many; J gene: TRBJ1-3; V gene: TRBV15
CDR3 protein: CASSLPGGGRFTF; CDR3 DNA: TGTGCCAGCAGTCTTCCCGGGGGGGGAAGGTTCACCTTC; D gene: -; clone size: many; J gene: TRBJ1-2; V gene: TRBV12-3/TRBV12-4
CDR3 protein: CASSGGTAETQYF; CDR3 DNA: TGCGCCAGCAGCGGGGGGACAGCAGAGACCCAGTACTTC; D gene: -; clone size: few; J gene: TRBJ2-5; V gene: TRBV5-1
CDR3 protein: CSARDVGQAGDTIYF; CDR3 DNA: TGCAGTGCTAGAGACGTTGGTCAGGCCGGGGACACCATATATTTT; D gene: -; clone size: many; J gene: TRBJ1-3; V gene: TRBV20-1
CDR3 protein: CASSPDTGSETQYF; CDR3 DNA: TGTGCCAGCAGCCCGGACACCGGATCGGAGACCCAGTACTTC; D gene: -; clone size: few; J gene: TRBJ2-5; V gene: TRBV7-2
CDR3 protein: CASSVGTGRSTGELFF; CDR3 DNA: TGTGCCAGCAGCGTAGGGACAGGGAGGTCGACCGGGGAGCTGTTTTTT; D gene: TRBD1; clone size: many; J gene: TRBJ2-2; V gene: TRBV9
CDR3 protein: CASSQRNRSPEAFF; CDR3 DNA: TGTGCCAGCAGTCAGAGAAACAGATCCCCTGAAGCTTTCTTT; D gene: -; clone size: few; J gene: TRBJ1-1; V gene: TRBV12-3/TRBV12-4
CDR3 protein: CASSPLTGGGGETQYF; CDR3 DNA: TGTGCCAGCAGCCCGTTAACAGGGGGCGGAGGAGAGACCCAGTACTTC; D gene: TRBD1; clone size: many; J gene: TRBJ2-5; V gene: TRBV5-5
CDR3 protein: CASSLYEGGEAFF; CDR3 DNA: TGCGCCAGCAGCTTGTATGAGGGCGGGGAAGCTTTCTTT; D gene: -; clone size: many; J gene: TRBJ1-1; V gene: TRBV5-1
CDR3 protein: CASSRSSSGGAYEQYF; CDR3 DNA: TGTGCCAGCAGCCGTTCAAGTTCGGGAGGGGCCTACGAGCAGTACTTC; D gene: TRBD2; clone size: -; J gene: TRBJ2-7; V gene: TRBV11-1
CDR3 protein: CASSVDRSTGLETQYF; CDR3 DNA: TGTGCCAGCAGCGTAGACCGATCGACAGGGTTGGAGACCCAGTACTTC; D gene: TRBD1; clone size: many; J gene: TRBJ2-5; V gene: TRBV9
CDR3 protein: CSAREIRDQRDTQYF; CDR3 DNA: TGCAGTGCTAGAGAAATCCGGGACCAACGAGATACGCAGTATTTT; D gene: -; clone size: many; J gene: TRBJ2-3; V gene: TRBV20-1
CDR3 protein: CSVSTGTNTEAFF; CDR3 DNA: TGCAGCGTTTCGACAGGGACGAACACTGAAGCTTTCTTT; D gene: TRBD1; clone size: many; J gene: TRBJ1-1; V gene: TRBV29-1
CDR3 protein: CASSSLAGGPSSTDTQYF; CDR3 DNA: TGTGCCAGCAGCTCACTAGCGGGAGGGCCCTCGAGCACAGATACGCAGTATTTT; D gene: TRBD2; clone size: many; J gene: TRBJ2-3; V gene: TRBV11-2
CDR3 protein: CASSPRDSLNEQFF; CDR3 DNA: TGTGCCAGCAGCCCAAGGGACAGCCTCAATGAGCAGTTCTTC; D gene: TRBD1; clone size: many; J gene: TRBJ2-1; V gene: TRBV7-6
CDR3 protein: CATSRDLRGAYEQYF; CDR3 DNA: TGTGCCACCAGCAGAGATCTTAGGGGGGCTTACGAGCAGTACTTC; D gene: -; clone size: -; J gene: TRBJ2-7; V gene: TRBV15
CDR3 protein: CASSPTSGGTEAFF; CDR3 DNA: TGTGCCAGCAGCCCCACCTCAGGCGGGACTGAAGCTTTCTTT; D gene: -; clone size: many; J gene: TRBJ1-1; V gene: TRBV11-2
CDR3 protein: CASSIRNSPLHF; CDR3 DNA: TGTGCCAGTAGTATACGTAATTCACCCCTCCACTTT; D gene: -; clone size: many; J gene: TRBJ1-6; V gene: TRBV19
CDR3 protein: CASSPYGSSYNEQFF; CDR3 DNA: TGTGCCAGCAGCCCCTATGGGAGCTCCTACAATGAGCAGTTCTTC; D gene: -; clone size: many; J gene: TRBJ2-1; V gene: TRBV3-1
CDR3 protein: CASSEGRGLTGREQFF; CDR3 DNA: TGTGCCAGCAGTGAAGGGAGGGGACTTACCGGGCGGGAGCAGTTCTTC; D gene: -; clone size: many; J gene: TRBJ2-1; V gene: TRBV6-1
CDR3 protein: CATSDGLGSYNEQFF; CDR3 DNA: TGTGCCACCAGTGACGGGCTCGGGTCCTACAATGAGCAGTTCTTC; D gene: -; clone size: -; J gene: TRBJ2-1; V gene: TRBV24-1
CDR3 protein: CASSPPSSGSILYNEQFF; CDR3 DNA: TGTGCCAGCTCACCACCCTCTAGCGGGAGCATCCTCTACAATGAGCAGTTCTTC; D gene: TRBD2; clone size: many; J gene: TRBJ2-1; V gene: TRBV18
CDR3 protein: CASSLRTGTNEKLFF; CDR3 DNA: TGTGCCAGCAGCCTACGGACAGGGACTAATGAAAAACTGTTTTTT; D gene: TRBD1; clone size: many; J gene: TRBJ1-4; V gene: TRBV9
CDR3 protein: CASSLDGYRGGLAGENTGELFF; CDR3 DNA: TGTGCCAGCAGCTTAGATGGGTACAGGGGGGGACTAGCGGGAGAGAACACCGGGGAGCTGTTTTTT; D gene: TRBD2; clone size: many; J gene: TRBJ2-2; V gene: TRBV11-2
CDR3 protein: CSARKDSGPDTQYF; CDR3 DNA: TGCAGTGCTAGAAAGGACAGCGGCCCAGATACGCAGTATTTT; D gene: -; clone size: many; J gene: TRBJ2-3; V gene: TRBV20-1
CDR3 protein: CASSFQAGVSTDTQYF; CDR3 DNA: TGCGCCAGCAGCTTTCAAGCGGGAGTCAGCACAGATACGCAGTATTTT; D gene: TRBD2; clone size: many; J gene: TRBJ2-3; V gene: TRBV5-1
CDR3 protein: CASRSMWAEETQYF; CDR3 DNA: TGTGCCAGCAGATCGATGTGGGCAGAAGAGACCCAGTACTTC; D gene: -; clone size: -; J gene: TRBJ2-5; V gene: TRBV7-8
CDR3 protein: CASSFARDSYQETQYF; CDR3 DNA: TGTGCCAGCAGTTTCGCCCGGGACTCATACCAAGAGACCCAGTACTTC; D gene: -; clone size: -; J gene: TRBJ2-5; V gene: TRBV12-3/TRBV12-4
CDR3 protein: CASSLLTGVEAFF; CDR3 DNA: TGTGCCAGCAGCCTCCTGACAGGGGTTGAAGCTTTCTTT; D gene: TRBD1; clone size: many; J gene: TRBJ1-1; V gene: TRBV3-1
CDR3 protein: CASSLAGLNRRFSTDTQYF; CDR3 DNA: TGTGCCAGCAGCTTAGCGGGACTGAACAGAAGATTTAGCACAGATACGCAGTATTTT; D gene: -; clone size: many; J gene: TRBJ2-3; V gene: TRBV7-2